This paragraph reports one TCR beta chain. This sample is part of a study of cytomegalovirus exposure and HLA in healthy donors. CDR1 SGHRS and CDR2 YFSETQ come from the germline V gene. V gave up 0 bases and J gave up 4 bases; unmatched junction bases: 2. This CDR3 region has 15 residues. Amplification used 60 Vbeta primers and 13 Jbeta primers. Assay used: immunoSEQ multiplex PCR; TCRdb lists only in-frame clones, some missing. The sample gives under 200,000 clones, more than 65% of which show up once; approximately 0.51% is in the top ten. The sequence derives from a woman between 50 and 59 years old in good health and CMV-seronegative. Sequenced material: PBMCs. This chain uses TRBV5-1 with TRBJ1-5, with 9 bases matching TRBD1. CDR3: CASSLEGQGNQPQHF. The CDR3 DNA reads as TGCGCCAGCAGCTTGGAGGGACAGGGTAATCAGCCCCAGCATTTT.